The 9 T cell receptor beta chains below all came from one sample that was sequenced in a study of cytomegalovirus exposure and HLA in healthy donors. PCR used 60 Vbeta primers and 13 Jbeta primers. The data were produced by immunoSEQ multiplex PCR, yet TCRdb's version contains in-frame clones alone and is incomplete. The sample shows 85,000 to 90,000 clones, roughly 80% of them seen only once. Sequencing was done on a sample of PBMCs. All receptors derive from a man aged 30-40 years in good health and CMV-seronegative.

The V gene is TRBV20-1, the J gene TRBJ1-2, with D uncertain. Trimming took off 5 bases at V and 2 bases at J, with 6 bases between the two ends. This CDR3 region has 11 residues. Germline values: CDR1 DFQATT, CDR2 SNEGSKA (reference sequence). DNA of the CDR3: TGCAGTGCTGGCAGGAACTATGGCTACACCTTC. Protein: CSAGRNYGYTF.

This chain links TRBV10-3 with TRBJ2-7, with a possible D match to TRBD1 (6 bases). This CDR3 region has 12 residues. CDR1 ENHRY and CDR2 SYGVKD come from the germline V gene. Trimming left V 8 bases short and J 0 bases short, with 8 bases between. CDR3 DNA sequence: TGTGCCATCGGGACATCCTCCTACGAGCAGTACTTC. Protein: CAIGTSSYEQYF.

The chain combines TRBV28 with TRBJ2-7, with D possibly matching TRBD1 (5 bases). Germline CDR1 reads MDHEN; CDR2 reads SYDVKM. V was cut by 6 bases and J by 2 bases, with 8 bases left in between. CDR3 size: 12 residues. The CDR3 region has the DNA TGTGCCAGCAGCGACAGAACCTACGAGCAGTACTTC. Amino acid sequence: CASSDRTYEQYF.

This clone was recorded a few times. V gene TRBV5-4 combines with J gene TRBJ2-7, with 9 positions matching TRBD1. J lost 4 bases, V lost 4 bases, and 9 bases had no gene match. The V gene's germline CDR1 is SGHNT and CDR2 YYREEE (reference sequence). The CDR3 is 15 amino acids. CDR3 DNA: TGTGCCAGCAGCAAAACAGGGGGCTCGTTGTACGAGCAGTACTTC. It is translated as CASSKTGGSLYEQYF.

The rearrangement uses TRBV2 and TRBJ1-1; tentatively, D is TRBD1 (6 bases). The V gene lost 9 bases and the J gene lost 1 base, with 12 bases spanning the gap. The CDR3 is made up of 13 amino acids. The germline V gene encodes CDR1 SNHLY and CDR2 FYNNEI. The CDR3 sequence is CARTGLGNTEAFF. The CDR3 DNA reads TGTGCCAGAACAGGGTTGGGGAACACTGAAGCTTTCTTT.

CDR3 in amino acids: CASSGAPGGSYEQYF. The CDR3 DNA reads TGTGCCAGCAGTGGGGCGCCAGGGGGCTCCTACGAGCAGTACTTC. The chain recombines TRBV25-1 with TRBJ2-7; TRBD1 agrees at 7 bases. Germline loops: CDR1 MGHDK, CDR2 SYGVNS. This CDR3 is built from 15 residues. Trimming removed 4 bases from V and 0 bases from J; junction bases left unmatched: 6.

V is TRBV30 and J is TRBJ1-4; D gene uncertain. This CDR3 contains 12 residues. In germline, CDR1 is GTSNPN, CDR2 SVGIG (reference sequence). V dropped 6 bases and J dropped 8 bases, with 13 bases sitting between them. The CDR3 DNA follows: TGTGCCTGTACAGTTAGGGAGGAAAAACTGTTTTTT. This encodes CACTVREEKLFF.

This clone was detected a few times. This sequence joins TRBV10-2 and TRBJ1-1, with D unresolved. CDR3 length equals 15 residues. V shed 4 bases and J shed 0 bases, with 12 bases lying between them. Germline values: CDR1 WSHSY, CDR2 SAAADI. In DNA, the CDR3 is TGCGCCAGCAGTGGGGTCGGAGGGATGAACACTGAAGCTTTCTTT. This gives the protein CASSGVGGMNTEAFF.

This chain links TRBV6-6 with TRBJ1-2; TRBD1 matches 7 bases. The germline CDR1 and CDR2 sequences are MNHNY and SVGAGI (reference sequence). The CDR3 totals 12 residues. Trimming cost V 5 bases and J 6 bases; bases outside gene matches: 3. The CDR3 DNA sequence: TGTGCCAGCAGTAAGACAGGGAATGGCTACACCTTC. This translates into CASSKTGNGYTF.